The 27 T cell receptor beta chains given below trace back to one sample, sequenced in a study of technical replicates of blood from a few donors. Produced via immunoSEQ multiplex PCR; TCRdb's table is partial and in-frame only. The sample includes nearly 80,000 clones, around nine tenths of them seen just once. The sequenced sample was T cells isolated from PBMCs. Source of these receptors: a human donor in good health.

The J gene is TRBJ2-3, the V gene TRBV6-1; no clear D. From germline, CDR1 is MNHNS and CDR2 SASEGT. The ends were cut back, 0 bases at V and 12 bases at J, with 13 bases in the middle. This CDR3 contains 13 residues. For the CDR3, the DNA is TGTGCCAGCAGTGAAGCGCAGTTTATTTCCCAGTATTTT. Amino acids: CASSEAQFISQYF.

This clone was detected a few times. This chain connects TRBV27 to TRBJ1-2; tentative D call: TRBD1 (6 bases). Per the germline V gene, CDR1 is MNHEY and CDR2 is SMNVEV (reference sequence). The CDR3 runs to 17 residues. The V and J ends lost 4 bases and 0 bases respectively, with 18 bases between them. CDR3 amino acids: CASSSGPLQGANYGYTF. For the CDR3, the DNA is TGTGCCAGCAGTTCGGGGCCTTTACAGGGAGCTAACTATGGCTACACCTTC.

CDR3 DNA sequence: TGTGCCAGCCCCGACCCCACAGGGGGCGCAAACTATGGCTACACCTTC. Residues: CASPDPTGGANYGYTF. This chain connects TRBV2 to TRBJ1-2; 9 positions match TRBD1. This CDR3 is built from 16 residues. The germline V gene has CDR1 SNHLY and CDR2 FYNNEI. V shed 8 bases and J 2 bases; nucleotides not matched to a gene: 12.

J is TRBJ2-1 and V is TRBV6-5; 7 bases line up with TRBD2. This CDR3 has 16 residues. V shed 4 bases and J 4 bases; nucleotides not matched to a gene: 10. CDR1 is MNHEY and CDR2 is SVGAGI in the germline V gene. The CDR3 coding sequence is TGTGCCAGCAGTTCCGCCGAGGGACTACCATACAATGAGCAGTTCTTC. Residues: CASSSAEGLPYNEQFF.

This clone has just one count. The chain links TRBV7-6 to TRBJ1-1; D not resolved. The CDR3 loop spans 13 amino acids. V lost 5 bases to trimming and J lost 5 bases, with 12 bases between them. CDR1 is SGHVS and CDR2 is FNYEAQ in the germline V gene. CDR3 protein: CASSIHFPTEAFF. The CDR3 DNA reads TGTGCCAGCAGCATACATTTTCCTACTGAAGCTTTCTTT.

This clone was found once. The chain employs TRBV5-4 and TRBJ1-3, with a possible D match to TRBD1 (6 bases). The CDR3 is made up of 15 amino acids. Germline V gene data show CDR1 as SGHNT and CDR2 as YYREEE (reference sequence). Trimming pared 0 bases from V and 3 bases from J, leaving 10 bases between. For the CDR3, the DNA is TGTGCCAGCAGCTTGGCAGGGGAAAATGGAAACACCATATATTTT. It codes for CASSLAGENGNTIYF.

The chain joins TRBV16 to TRBJ1-5; TRBD1 agrees at 7 bases. The length of the CDR3 is 16 residues. V lost 0 bases, J lost 1 base, and 3 bases stayed unmatched. Germline V lookup: CDR1 KGHSY, CDR2 FQNENV. CDR3: CASSQSGGQSNQPQHF. DNA of the CDR3: TGTGCCAGCAGCCAATCAGGGGGACAGAGCAATCAGCCCCAGCATTTT.

The chain couples TRBV18 to TRBJ1-5; 8 positions match TRBD1. V lost 3 bases to trimming and J lost 5 bases; unmatched junction nucleotides: 3. This CDR3 comprises 14 residues. CDR1 and CDR2 (germline): KGHSH, LQKENI. CDR3 sequence (DNA): TGTGCCAGCTCACCTTTGGACAGGGATCAGCCCCAGCATTTT. Protein: CASSPLDRDQPQHF. Combining the CDR3 with reference TRBV18 and TRBJ1-5 gives the whole variable domain NAGVMQNPRHLVRRRGQEARLRCSPMKGHSHVYWYRQLPEEGLKFMVYLQKENIIDESGMPKERFSAEFPKEGPSILRIQQVVRGDSAAYFCASSPLDRDQPQHFGDGTRLSIL.

This clone came up once. This chain joins TRBV23-1 and TRBJ1-3; TRBD1 might be the D (6 bases). TRBV23-1 is designated an ORF whose function remains uncertain. V dropped 0 bases and J dropped 0 bases, with 12 bases sitting between them. The CDR3 totals 17 residues. CDR3 in amino acids: CASSQSTGNFSGNTIYF. CDR3 coding DNA: TGCGCCAGCAGTCAATCGACAGGCAACTTCTCTGGAAACACCATATATTTT.

The CDR3 spells CASRRTSGNYNEQFF. DNA for the CDR3: TGTGCCAGCAGGAGGACTAGCGGGAATTACAATGAGCAGTTCTTC. The gene calls are TRBV7-9 and TRBJ2-1, with 12 bases that match TRBD2. The CDR3 has 15 amino acids. Germline CDR1 is SEHNR and CDR2 is FQNEAQ (reference sequence). V shed 6 bases and J 4 bases; nucleotides not matched to a gene: 4. The entire variable domain, with the rest obtained from reference TRBV7-9 and TRBJ2-1, is as follows: DTGVSQNPRHKITKRGQNVTFRCDPISEHNRLYWYRQTLGQGPEFLTYFQNEAQLEKSRLLSDRFSAERPKGSFSTLEIQRTEQGDSAMYLCASRRTSGNYNEQFFGPGTRLTVL.

The chain uses TRBV7-9 and TRBJ2-7; 8 nucleotides align to TRBD1. V gave up 8 bases and J gave up 0 bases; unmatched junction bases: 9. The CDR3 totals 15 residues. The germline gives CDR1 SEHNR, CDR2 FQNEAQ (reference sequence). The CDR3 region is CASLTIQGASYEQYF. The CDR3 DNA reads TGTGCCAGCCTGACCATTCAGGGGGCCTCCTACGAGCAGTACTTC.

The DNA of the CDR3 is TGTGCCAGCAGCTTAACAGGGGGCCCTCTCCAAGAGACCCAGTACTTC. It encodes CASSLTGGPLQETQYF. This sequence joins TRBV9 and TRBJ2-5; TRBD1 matches at 9 bases. Trimming at V came to 4 bases and at J to 1 base, leaving 8 bases not matched to a gene. The CDR3 is 16 residues long. Germline V gene data show CDR1 as SGDLS and CDR2 as YYNGEE.

The chain employs TRBV27 and TRBJ2-7; D is undetermined. CDR1 MNHEY and CDR2 SMNVEV come from the germline V gene (reference sequence). V lost 1 base to trimming and J lost 1 base, with 8 bases between them. The CDR3 loop spans 14 amino acids. The CDR3 DNA follows: TGTGCCAGCAGTTTATATTCCGGTTCCTACGAGCAGTACTTC. Translated: CASSLYSGSYEQYF.

This clone was seen only a few times. The rearrangement joins TRBV18 to TRBJ1-2; D gene uncertain. Germline values: CDR1 KGHSH, CDR2 LQKENI. The germline V and J ends were trimmed by 4 bases and 5 bases, with 14 bases remaining between them. The CDR3 contains 14 residues. CDR3 nucleotides: TGTGCCAGCTCACACGGCGGGCGGAGTTATGGCTACACCTTC. Translated: CASSHGGRSYGYTF.

J is TRBJ1-3 and V is TRBV16; no firm D call. Trimming left V 2 bases short and J 0 bases short, with 8 bases between. The germline CDR1 and CDR2 sequences are KGHSY and FQNENV. The CDR3 is made up of 15 amino acids. The CDR3 is CASSQRRPSGNTIYF. DNA for the CDR3: TGTGCCAGCAGCCAAAGGCGGCCCTCTGGAAACACCATATATTTT.

The chain uses TRBV28 and TRBJ1-1; the D is unclear. Germline loops: CDR1 MDHEN, CDR2 SYDVKM. This CDR3 is 11 amino acids long. Trimming removed 7 bases at V and 0 bases at J, with 3 bases between. The CDR3 sequence: CASTVNTEAFF. CDR3 sequence (DNA): TGTGCCAGCACAGTGAACACTGAAGCTTTCTTT.

The chain has TRBV10-3 and TRBJ2-3; 10 bases match TRBD2. V dropped 10 bases and J dropped 0; count of bases not matched to a gene: 7. CDR3 size: 15 residues. Per germline, CDR1 ENHRY and CDR2 SYGVKD. DNA for the CDR3: TGTGCCACCAGGACTAGCGGTTCTAGCACAGATACGCAGTATTTT. As protein: CATRTSGSSTDTQYF.

V gene TRBV30 combines with J gene TRBJ2-7; 12 bases line up with TRBD1. The trim removed 4 bases at V and 7 bases at J, leaving 8 bases unmatched. The CDR3 has 14 residues. CDR1 and CDR2 from the germline V gene are GTSNPN and SVGIG (reference sequence). Here the CDR3 DNA reads TGTGCCTGGACGCGGGACAGGGGGCCTGGGGAGCAGTACTTC. This translates into CAWTRDRGPGEQYF.

The chain uses TRBV6-6 and TRBJ2-7; TRBD2 aligns across 9 bases. J gave up 3 bases and V 6 bases, and 6 bases lay outside the gene matches. The CDR3 sequence is 14 residues long. Germline V gives CDR1 MNHNY, CDR2 SVGAGI (reference sequence). This CDR3 is CASSLSGRVYEQYF. The CDR3 region has the DNA TGTGCCAGCAGCCTTAGCGGGAGAGTCTACGAGCAGTACTTC.

J is TRBJ2-1 and V is TRBV9, with 14 bases fitting TRBD2. V lost 4 bases to trimming and J lost 10 bases; unmatched junction nucleotides: 13. The CDR3 loop spans 17 amino acids. Per the germline V gene, CDR1 is SGDLS and CDR2 is YYNGEE. DNA for the CDR3: TGTGCCAGCAGCCCCACCCCCGGGACTAGCGGGAGCCACGAGCAGTTCTTC. It is translated as CASSPTPGTSGSHEQFF.

This chain links TRBV28 with TRBJ1-2; no clear D gene. The CDR3 has 13 residues. The germline V gene has CDR1 MDHEN and CDR2 SYDVKM. V lost 5 bases and J 4 bases, leaving 11 bases between the germline ends. CDR3: CASSPRLLYGYTF. The DNA for the CDR3 is TGTGCCAGCAGTCCCAGGCTTCTCTATGGCTACACCTTC.

The chain carries TRBV30 and TRBJ1-1, with 7 bases fitting TRBD1. The ends lost 3 bases at V and 8 bases at J; junction bases unmatched: 9. Germline CDR1 and CDR2: GTSNPN and SVGIG (reference sequence). The CDR3 runs to 13 residues. Here the CDR3 DNA reads TGTGCCTGGAGGACTACAGGGGATAGGGAAGCTTTCTTT. Translation: CAWRTTGDREAFF.

V gene TRBV11-2 combines with J gene TRBJ2-1; 8 bases map to TRBD2. Germline lookup yields CDR1 SGHAT and CDR2 FQNNGV. Unmatched junction bases numbered 6, after V lost 1 base and J lost 4 bases. The CDR3 contains 16 residues. CDR3 sequence (DNA): TGTGCCAGCAGCTTAGTTATGGCTAGCGGGTACAATGAGCAGTTCTTC. Translating gives CASSLVMASGYNEQFF.

The chain combines TRBV27 with TRBJ1-5; tentative D call: TRBD1 (6 bases). The CDR3 is made up of 14 amino acids. Germline-derived CDR1 and CDR2 are MNHEY and SMNVEV (reference sequence). V lost 2 bases, J lost 6 bases, and 11 bases lay in between. The CDR3 here is CASSLGGAGQPQHF. DNA of the CDR3: TGTGCCAGCAGTTTAGGGGGCGCAGGTCAGCCCCAGCATTTT.

Here the CDR3 reads CAIRDSGIYGYTF. As DNA, the CDR3 is TGTGCCATCAGGGATTCAGGGATTTATGGCTACACCTTC. The chain employs TRBV10-3 and TRBJ1-2; D perhaps matches TRBD1 (5 bases). V gave up 6 bases and J gave up 5 bases, with 13 bases separating them. The CDR3 spans 13 residues. Germline lookup yields CDR1 ENHRY and CDR2 SYGVKD.

The chain couples TRBV10-3 to TRBJ2-7; TRBD2 agrees at 7 bases. The V gene's germline CDR1 is ENHRY and CDR2 SYGVKD. With 7 bases clipped from V and 1 base from J, the junction kept 7 bases outside the gene matches. The CDR3 is made up of 14 amino acids. CDR3 in amino acids: CAINRAGRSYEQYF. The CDR3 nucleotides read TGTGCCATCAATAGAGCGGGGAGGTCCTACGAGCAGTACTTC.

The V and J genes are TRBV11-3 and TRBJ2-3; D is ambiguous. Germline-derived CDR1 and CDR2 are SGHNT and YENEEA. The CDR3 has 13 amino acids. The V end lost 8 bases, the J end lost 2 bases, and 11 bases lay between the germline ends. CDR3 protein: CASGERLTDTQYF. The CDR3 region has the DNA TGTGCCAGCGGCGAGAGACTCACAGATACGCAGTATTTT.